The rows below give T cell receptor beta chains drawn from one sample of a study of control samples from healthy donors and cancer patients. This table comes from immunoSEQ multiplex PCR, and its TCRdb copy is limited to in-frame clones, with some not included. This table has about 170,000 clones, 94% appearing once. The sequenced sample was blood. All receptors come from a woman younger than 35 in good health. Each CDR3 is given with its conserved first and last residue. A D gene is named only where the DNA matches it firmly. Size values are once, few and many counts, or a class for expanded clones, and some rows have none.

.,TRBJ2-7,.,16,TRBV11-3,TGTGCCAGCAGCTTAGGAGGTTCCGGGCCCACCTACGAGCAGTACTTC,CASSLGGSGPTYEQYF
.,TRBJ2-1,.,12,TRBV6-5,TGTGCCAGCAGTTACGGGGATAATGAGCAGTTCTTC,CASSYGDNEQFF
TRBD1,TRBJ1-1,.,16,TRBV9,TGTGCCAGCAGCGTAGTAGGGGGCCTGAAGGGGGCTGAAGCTTTCTTT,CASSVVGGLKGAEAFF
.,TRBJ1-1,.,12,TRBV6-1,TGTGCCAGCAGTGAGAGAATCTCAGAAGCTTTCTTT,CASSERISEAFF
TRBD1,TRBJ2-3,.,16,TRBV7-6,TGTGCCAGCAGCTCCATATACAGGGGAAGCACAGATACGCAGTATTTT,CASSSIYRGSTDTQYF
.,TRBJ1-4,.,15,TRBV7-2,TGTGCCAGCAGCTTAGGGGGGTTGGCTAATGAAAAACTGTTTTTT,CASSLGGLANEKLFF
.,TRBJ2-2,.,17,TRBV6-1,TGTGCCAGCAGTGGACCATCGATGGAAGCCGGGAGCGGGGAGCTGTTTTTT,CASSGPSMEAGSGELFF
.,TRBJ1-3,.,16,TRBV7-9,TGTGCCAGCAGCTTAGTGGCGCTCTTCTCTGGAAACACCATATATTTT,CASSLVALFSGNTIYF
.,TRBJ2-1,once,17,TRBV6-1,TGTGCCAGCAGTGAAGGTCCCCAGGCCAGGGTTTACAATGAGCAGTTCTTC,CASSEGPQARVYNEQFF
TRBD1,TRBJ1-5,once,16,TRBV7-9,TGTGCCAGCAGCTTAGGCACAGGGGGACCGTATCAGCCCCAGCATTTT,CASSLGTGGPYQPQHF
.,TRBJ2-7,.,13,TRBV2,TGTGCCAGCAAGGAGGACCTACCCCACGAGCAGTACTTC,CASKEDLPHEQYF
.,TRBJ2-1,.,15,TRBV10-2,TGCGCCAGCAGTGACTCAAGGTATAGTATGGATGAGCAGTTCTTC,CASSDSRYSMDEQFF
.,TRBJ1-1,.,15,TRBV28,TGTGCCAGCAGTTCAATAATCCCAGGTATGACTGAAGCTTTCTTT,CASSSIIPGMTEAFF
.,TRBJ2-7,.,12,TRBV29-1,TGCAGCGTTGCGGCCGAATCCTACGAGCAGTACTTC,CSVAAESYEQYF
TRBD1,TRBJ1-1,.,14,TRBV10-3,TGTGCCATCAATGGACAGGGGGGGAACACTGAAGCTTTCTTT,CAINGQGGNTEAFF
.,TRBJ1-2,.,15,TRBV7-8,TGTGCCAGCAGCCCCCAAGAGGGCCGTGGTTCTGGCTACACCTTC,CASSPQEGRGSGYTF
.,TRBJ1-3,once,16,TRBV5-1,TGCGCCAGCAGCGGGACCCCGAACAGGGCTGGAAACACCATATATTTT,CASSGTPNRAGNTIYF
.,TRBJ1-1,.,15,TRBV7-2,TGTGCCAGCAGCTTAGTCGGGCAGGGTGGGACTGAAGCTTTCTTT,CASSLVGQGGTEAFF
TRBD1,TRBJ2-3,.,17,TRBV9,TGTGCCAGCAGCCTACGGGACAGGGAGGGATTTTCAGATACGCAGTATTTT,CASSLRDREGFSDTQYF
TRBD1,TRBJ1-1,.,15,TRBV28,TGTGCCAGCAGTTTGAAGGACAGGGGTGGAACTGAAGCTTTCTTT,CASSLKDRGGTEAFF
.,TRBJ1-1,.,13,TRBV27,TGTGCCAGCAGTTCCTCACCTTCCACTGAAGCTTTCTTT,CASSSSPSTEAFF
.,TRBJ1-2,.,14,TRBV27,TGTGCCAGCAGTTTATCACGGGGGAACTATGGCTACACCTTC,CASSLSRGNYGYTF
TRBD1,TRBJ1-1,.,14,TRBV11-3,TGTGCCAGCAGCTCGCAGGGGGCTAACACTGAAGCTTTCTTT,CASSSQGANTEAFF
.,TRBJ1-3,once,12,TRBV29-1,TGCAGCGTTTCTAACTCTGGAAACACCATATATTTT,CSVSNSGNTIYF
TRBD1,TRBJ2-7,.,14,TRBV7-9,TGTGCCAGCAGCACCGGGACAGGGGGCAGGGGGCAGTACTTC,CASSTGTGGRGQYF
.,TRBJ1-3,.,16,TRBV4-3,TGCGCCAGCAGCCAAACATTCGCCTACTCTGGAAACACCATATATTTT,CASSQTFAYSGNTIYF
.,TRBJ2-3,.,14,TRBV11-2,TGTGCCAGCAGCTTTACACCAAGCACAGATACGCAGTATTTT,CASSFTPSTDTQYF
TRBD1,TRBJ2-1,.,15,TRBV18,TGTGCCAGCTCGGAGGGACAGGGCGGGTTTGATGAGCAGTTCTTC,CASSEGQGGFDEQFF
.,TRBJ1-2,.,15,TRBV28,TGTGCCAGCAGTTTTGGGGGAGCCCGAGGCTATGGCTACACCTTC,CASSFGGARGYGYTF
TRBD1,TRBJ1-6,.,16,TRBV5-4,TGTGCCAGCAGCTCCACAGGGGTGGTGCGTAATTCACCCCTCCACTTT,CASSSTGVVRNSPLHF
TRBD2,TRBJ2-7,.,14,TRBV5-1,TGCGCCAGCAGCTTGGCCGGGAGGGCCTACGAGCAGTACTTC,CASSLAGRAYEQYF